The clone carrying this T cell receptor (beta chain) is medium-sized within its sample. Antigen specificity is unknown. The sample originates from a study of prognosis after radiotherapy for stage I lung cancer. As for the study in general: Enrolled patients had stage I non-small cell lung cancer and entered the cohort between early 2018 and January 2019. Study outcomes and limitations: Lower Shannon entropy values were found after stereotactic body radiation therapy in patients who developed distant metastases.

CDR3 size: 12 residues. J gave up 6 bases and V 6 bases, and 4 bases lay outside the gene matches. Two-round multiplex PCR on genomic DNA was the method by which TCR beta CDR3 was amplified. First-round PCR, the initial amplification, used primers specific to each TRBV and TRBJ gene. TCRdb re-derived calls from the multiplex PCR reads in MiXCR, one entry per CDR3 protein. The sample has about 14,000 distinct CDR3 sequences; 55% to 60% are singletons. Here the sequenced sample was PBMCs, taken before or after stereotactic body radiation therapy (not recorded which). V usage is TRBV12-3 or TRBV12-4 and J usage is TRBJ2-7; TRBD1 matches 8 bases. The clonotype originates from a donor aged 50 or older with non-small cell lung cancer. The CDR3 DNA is TGTGCCAGCAGCCTCGGACAGGGCGAGCAGTACTTC. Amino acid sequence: CASSLGQGEQYF.